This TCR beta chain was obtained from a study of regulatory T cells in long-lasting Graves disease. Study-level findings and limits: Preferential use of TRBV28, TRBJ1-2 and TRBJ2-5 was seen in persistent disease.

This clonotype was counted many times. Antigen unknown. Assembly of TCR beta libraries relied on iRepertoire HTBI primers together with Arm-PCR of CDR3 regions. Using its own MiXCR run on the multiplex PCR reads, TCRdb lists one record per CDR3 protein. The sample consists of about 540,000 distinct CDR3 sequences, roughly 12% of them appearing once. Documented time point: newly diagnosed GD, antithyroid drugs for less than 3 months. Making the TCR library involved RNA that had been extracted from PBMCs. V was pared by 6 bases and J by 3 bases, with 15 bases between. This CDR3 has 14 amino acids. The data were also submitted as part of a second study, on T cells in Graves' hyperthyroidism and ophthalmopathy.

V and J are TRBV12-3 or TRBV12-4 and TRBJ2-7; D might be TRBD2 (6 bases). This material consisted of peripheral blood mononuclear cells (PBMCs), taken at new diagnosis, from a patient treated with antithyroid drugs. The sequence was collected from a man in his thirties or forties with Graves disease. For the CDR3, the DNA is TGTGCCAGCAGCCCCCGCGGTAGCGGCTACGAGCAGTACTTC. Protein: CASSPRGSGYEQYF.